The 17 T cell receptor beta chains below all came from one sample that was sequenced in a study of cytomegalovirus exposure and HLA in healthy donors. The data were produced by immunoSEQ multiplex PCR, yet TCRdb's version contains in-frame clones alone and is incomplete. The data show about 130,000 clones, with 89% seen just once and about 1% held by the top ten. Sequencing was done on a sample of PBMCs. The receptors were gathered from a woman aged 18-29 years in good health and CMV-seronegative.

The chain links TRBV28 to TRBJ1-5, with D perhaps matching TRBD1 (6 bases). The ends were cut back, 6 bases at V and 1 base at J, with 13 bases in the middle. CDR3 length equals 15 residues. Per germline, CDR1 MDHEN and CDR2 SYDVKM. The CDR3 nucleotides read TGTGCCAGCAGCTCCGGGACACGCAGCAATCAGCCCCAGCATTTT. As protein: CASSSGTRSNQPQHF.

Here the CDR3 DNA reads TGTGCCAGCAGTTACCTTTCGAAGGGAGCCGAAGCTTTCTTT. It translates to CASSYLSKGAEAFF. The V call is TRBV6-5, the J call TRBJ1-1; D gene unclear. This CDR3 has 14 residues. Germline CDR1 MNHEY, CDR2 SVGAGI. Trimming took 2 bases from V and 8 from J, leaving 15 bases between them.

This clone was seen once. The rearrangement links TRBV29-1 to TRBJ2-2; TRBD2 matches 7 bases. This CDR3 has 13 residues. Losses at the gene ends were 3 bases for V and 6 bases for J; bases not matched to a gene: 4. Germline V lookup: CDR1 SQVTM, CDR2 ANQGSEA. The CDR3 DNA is TGCAGCGTTGATCGGGGGGTTTCCGGGGAGCTGTTTTTT. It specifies CSVDRGVSGELFF.

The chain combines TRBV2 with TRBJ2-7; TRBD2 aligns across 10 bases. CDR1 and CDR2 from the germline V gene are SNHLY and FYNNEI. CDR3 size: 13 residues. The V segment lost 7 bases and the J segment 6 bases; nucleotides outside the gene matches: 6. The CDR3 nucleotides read TGTGCCAGCACTAGCGGGAGTACAAGCGAGCAGTACTTC. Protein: CASTSGSTSEQYF.

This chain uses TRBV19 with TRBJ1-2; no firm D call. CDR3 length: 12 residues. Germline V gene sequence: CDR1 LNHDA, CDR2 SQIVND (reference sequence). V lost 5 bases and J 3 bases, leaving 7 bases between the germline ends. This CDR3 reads CASSPLDYGYTF. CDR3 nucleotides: TGTGCCAGTAGTCCCCTTGACTATGGCTACACCTTC.

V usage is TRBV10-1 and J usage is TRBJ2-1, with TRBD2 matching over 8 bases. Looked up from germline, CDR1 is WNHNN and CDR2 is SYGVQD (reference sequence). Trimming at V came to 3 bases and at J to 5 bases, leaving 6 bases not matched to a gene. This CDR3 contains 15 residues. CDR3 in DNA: TGCGCCAGCAGTGAAGGTAGCGGGGATCACAATGAGCAGTTCTTC. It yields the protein CASSEGSGDHNEQFF.

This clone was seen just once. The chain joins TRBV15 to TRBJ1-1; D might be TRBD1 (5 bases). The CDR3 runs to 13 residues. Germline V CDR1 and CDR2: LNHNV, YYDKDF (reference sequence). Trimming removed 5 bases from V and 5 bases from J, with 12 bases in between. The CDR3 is CATSSGGWTEAFF. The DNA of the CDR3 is TGTGCCACCAGCTCCGGGGGGTGGACTGAAGCTTTCTTT. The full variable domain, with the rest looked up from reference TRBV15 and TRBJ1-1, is DAMVIQNPRYQVTQFGKPVTLSCSQTLNHNVMYWYQQKSSQAPKLLFHYYDKDFNNEADTPDNFQSRRPNTSFCFLDIRSPGLGDTAMYLCATSSGGWTEAFFGQGTRLTVV.

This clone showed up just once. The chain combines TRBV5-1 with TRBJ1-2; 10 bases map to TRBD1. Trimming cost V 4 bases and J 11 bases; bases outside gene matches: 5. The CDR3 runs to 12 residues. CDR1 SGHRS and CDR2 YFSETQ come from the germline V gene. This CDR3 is CASSQDRGMYTF. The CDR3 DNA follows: TGCGCCAGCAGCCAGGACAGGGGGATGTACACCTTC. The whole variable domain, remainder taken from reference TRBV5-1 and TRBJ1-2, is KAGVTQTPRYLIKTRGQQVTLSCSPISGHRSVSWYQQTPGQGLQFLFEYFSETQRNKGNFPGRFSGRQFSNSRSEMNVSTLELGDSALYLCASSQDRGMYTFGSGTRLTVV.

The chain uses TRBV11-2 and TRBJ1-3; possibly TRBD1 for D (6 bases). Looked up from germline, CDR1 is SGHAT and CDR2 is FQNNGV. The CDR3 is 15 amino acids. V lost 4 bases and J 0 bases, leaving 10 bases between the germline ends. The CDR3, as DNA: TGTGCCAGCAGCTCACAGGGCTCCTCTGGAAACACCATATATTTT. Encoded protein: CASSSQGSSGNTIYF.

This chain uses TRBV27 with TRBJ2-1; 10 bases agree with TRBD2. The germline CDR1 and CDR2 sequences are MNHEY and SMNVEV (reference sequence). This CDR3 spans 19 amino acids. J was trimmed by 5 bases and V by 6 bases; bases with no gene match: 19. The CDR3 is CASRTRLAGGQVRDNEQFF. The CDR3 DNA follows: TGTGCCAGCAGAACCCGGTTAGCGGGGGGCCAAGTACGGGACAATGAGCAGTTCTTC.

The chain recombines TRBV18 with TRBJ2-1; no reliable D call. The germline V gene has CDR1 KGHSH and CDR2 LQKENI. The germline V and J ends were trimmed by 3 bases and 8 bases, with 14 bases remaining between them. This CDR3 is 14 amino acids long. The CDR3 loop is CASSPGLVSDEQFF. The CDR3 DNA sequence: TGTGCCAGCTCACCTGGCCTCGTAAGCGATGAGCAGTTCTTC.

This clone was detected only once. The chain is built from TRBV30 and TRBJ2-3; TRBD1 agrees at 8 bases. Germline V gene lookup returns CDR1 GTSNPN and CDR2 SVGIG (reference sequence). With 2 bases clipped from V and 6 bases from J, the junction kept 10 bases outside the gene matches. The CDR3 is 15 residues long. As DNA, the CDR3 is TGTGCCTGGAGTCCACCCGGGACAGGTGGTGATACGCAGTATTTT. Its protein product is CAWSPPGTGGDTQYF.

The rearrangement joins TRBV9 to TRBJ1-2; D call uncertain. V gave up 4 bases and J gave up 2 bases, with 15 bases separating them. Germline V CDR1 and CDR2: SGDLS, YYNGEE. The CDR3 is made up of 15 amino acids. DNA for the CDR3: TGTGCCAGCAGCCCTCAGGAGGGCCGGAACTATGGCTACACCTTC. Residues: CASSPQEGRNYGYTF.

Written as DNA, the CDR3 is TGTGCCTGGAGTGTACAGGGGGGTAGCAATCAGCCCCAGCATTTT. Its protein is CAWSVQGGSNQPQHF. V and J are TRBV30 and TRBJ1-5, with 8 bases identical to TRBD1. CDR3 length: 15 amino acids. The V gene end was trimmed by 0 bases and the J gene end by 0 bases; junction bases not matched to a gene: 1. CDR1 is GTSNPN, CDR2 SVGIG, per germline (reference sequence). Based on the CDR3 plus reference TRBV30 and TRBJ1-5, the full variable domain is SQTIHQWPATLVQPVGSPLSLECTVEGTSNPNLYWYRQAAGRGLQLLFYSVGIGQISSEVPQNLSASRPQDRQFILSSKKLLLSDSGFYLCAWSVQGGSNQPQHFGDGTRLSIL.

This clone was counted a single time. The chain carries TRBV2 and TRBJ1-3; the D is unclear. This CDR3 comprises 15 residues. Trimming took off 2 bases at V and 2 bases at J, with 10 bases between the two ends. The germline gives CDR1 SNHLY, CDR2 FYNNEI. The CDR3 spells CASSEQAATGNTIYF. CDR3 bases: TGTGCCAGCAGTGAACAGGCAGCTACTGGAAACACCATATATTTT. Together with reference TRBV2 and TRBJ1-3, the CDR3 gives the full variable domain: EPEVTQTPSHQVTQMGQEVILRCVPISNHLYFYWYRQILGQKVEFLVSFYNNEISEKSEIFDDQFSVERPDGSNFTLKIRSTKLEDSAMYFCASSEQAATGNTIYFGEGSWLTVV.

CDR3 sequence reads: CASSFGTGELFF. The CDR3 DNA is TGTGCCAGCAGTTTCGGTACCGGGGAGCTGTTTTTT. The rearrangement uses TRBV27 and TRBJ2-2, with D hard to call. Looked up from germline, CDR1 is MNHEY and CDR2 is SMNVEV (reference sequence). This CDR3 region has 12 residues. Trimming took off 3 bases at V and 5 bases at J, with 4 bases between the two ends.

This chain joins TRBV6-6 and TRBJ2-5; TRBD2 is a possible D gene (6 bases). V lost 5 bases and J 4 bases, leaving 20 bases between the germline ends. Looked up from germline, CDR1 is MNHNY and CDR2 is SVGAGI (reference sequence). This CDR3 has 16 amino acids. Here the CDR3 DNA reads TGTGCCAGCAGTACACCCAGGGAGGTCGGCGGAGAGACCCAGTACTTC. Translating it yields CASSTPREVGGETQYF.